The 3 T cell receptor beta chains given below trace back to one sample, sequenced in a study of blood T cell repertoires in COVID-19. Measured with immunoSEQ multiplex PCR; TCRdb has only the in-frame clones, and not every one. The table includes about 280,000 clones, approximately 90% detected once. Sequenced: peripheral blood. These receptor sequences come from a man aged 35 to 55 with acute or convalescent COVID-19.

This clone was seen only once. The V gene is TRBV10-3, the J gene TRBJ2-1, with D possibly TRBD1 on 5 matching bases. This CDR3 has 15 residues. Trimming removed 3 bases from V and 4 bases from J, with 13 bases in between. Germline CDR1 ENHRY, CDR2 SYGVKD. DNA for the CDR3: TGTGCCATCAGTGACGGTCAGGGCATGTACAATGAGCAGTTCTTC. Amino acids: CAISDGQGMYNEQFF.

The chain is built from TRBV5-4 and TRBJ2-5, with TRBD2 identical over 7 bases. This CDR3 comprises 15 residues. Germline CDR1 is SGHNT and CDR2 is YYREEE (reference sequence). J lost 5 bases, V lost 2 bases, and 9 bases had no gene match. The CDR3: CASSLRLSGVETQYF. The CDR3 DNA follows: TGTGCCAGCAGCTTACGACTCAGCGGGGTTGAGACCCAGTACTTC.

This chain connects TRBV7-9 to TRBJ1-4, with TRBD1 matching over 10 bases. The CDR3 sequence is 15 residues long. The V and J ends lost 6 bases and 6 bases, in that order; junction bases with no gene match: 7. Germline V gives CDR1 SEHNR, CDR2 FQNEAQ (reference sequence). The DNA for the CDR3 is TGTGCCAGCAGTCGGACAGGGGGTCTCGATGAAAAACTGTTTTTT. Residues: CASSRTGGLDEKLFF.